The source of this T cell receptor (beta chain) is a study of shared clonotypes between healthy human individuals. Study findings and constraints: Lower generation probabilities were found for non-shared clonotypes than for those shared by all four donors. Investigators expected sequencing depth to affect clonotype sharing among donors. Memory subsets generally showed smaller estimated richness than naive subsets did.

Deep was the level used in running the assay. TCRdb keeps only in-frame clones here, not all; method: immunoSEQ multiplex PCR. The sample yields over a million clones, 96% seen once. This CDR3 has 13 residues. Germline V gives CDR1 MNHNS, CDR2 SASEGT. The V end was cut by 6 bases, the J end by 5 bases, with 11 bases between. As regards this clone: As yet, its antigen is unknown.

The chain is built from TRBV6-1 and TRBJ1-5; D is ambiguous. Source material: naive CD4+ T cells sorted from blood. Subset defined: CD45RA+ positively selected. This clonotype originated in a man aged 30-40 years in good health. The CDR3 sequence: CASRFIGDQPQHF. The CDR3 DNA reads as TGTGCCAGCAGATTCATCGGAGATCAGCCCCAGCATTTT.